This TCR beta chain was documented in a study of T cell responses to AZD1222 COVID-19 vaccine. General study results and limits: In the spike-specific TCR repertoire, nearly half reportedly target unmutated variant regions. In all cases, repertoires were sampled only after the peak T cell response. Possibly, clonal diversity was underestimated; donors were largely white British and included more females. Among vaccine-associated CD4 TCRs, coverage spanned spike, with dominance at 160-218 and 743-854.

V lost 0 bases to trimming and J lost 2 bases, with 9 bases between them. Germline V CDR1 and CDR2: SGHTS, YDEGEE. The CDR3 runs 15 residues. This table comes from immunoSEQ multiplex PCR, and its TCRdb copy is limited to in-frame clones, with some not included. In the table there are hundreds of thousands of clones, just over 90% of which are singletons. As concerns this clone: Antigen unknown.

The receptor was derived from an adult in good health. The chain couples TRBV5-8 to TRBJ2-4; no clear D gene. Sequences were derived from peripheral blood, sampled on day 0 of MenACWY control vaccination. This CDR3 is CASSLAGVTKNIQYF. Here the CDR3 DNA reads TGTGCCAGCAGCTTGGCTGGGGTAACCAAAAACATTCAGTACTTC.